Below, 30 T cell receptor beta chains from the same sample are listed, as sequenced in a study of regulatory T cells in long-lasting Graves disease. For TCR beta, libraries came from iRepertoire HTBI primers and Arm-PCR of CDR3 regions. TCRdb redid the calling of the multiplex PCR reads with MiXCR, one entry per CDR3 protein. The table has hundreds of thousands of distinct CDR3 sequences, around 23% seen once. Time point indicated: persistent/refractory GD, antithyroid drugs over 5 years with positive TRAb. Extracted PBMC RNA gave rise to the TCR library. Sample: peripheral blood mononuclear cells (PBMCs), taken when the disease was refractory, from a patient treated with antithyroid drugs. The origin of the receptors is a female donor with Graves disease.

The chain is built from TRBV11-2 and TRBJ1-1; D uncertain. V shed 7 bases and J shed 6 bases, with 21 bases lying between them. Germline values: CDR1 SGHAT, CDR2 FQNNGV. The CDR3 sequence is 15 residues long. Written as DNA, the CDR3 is TGTGCCAGCACCCAATGGCGGGGATCAGGACCTGAAGCTTTCTTT. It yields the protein CASTQWRGSGPEAFF.

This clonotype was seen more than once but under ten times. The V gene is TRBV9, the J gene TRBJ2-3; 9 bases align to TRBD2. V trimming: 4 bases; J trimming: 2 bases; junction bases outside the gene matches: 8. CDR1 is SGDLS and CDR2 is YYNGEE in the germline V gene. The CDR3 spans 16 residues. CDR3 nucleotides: TGTGCCAGCAGCCCAAGGACTAGCGTATCCACAGATACGCAGTATTTT. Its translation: CASSPRTSVSTDTQYF.

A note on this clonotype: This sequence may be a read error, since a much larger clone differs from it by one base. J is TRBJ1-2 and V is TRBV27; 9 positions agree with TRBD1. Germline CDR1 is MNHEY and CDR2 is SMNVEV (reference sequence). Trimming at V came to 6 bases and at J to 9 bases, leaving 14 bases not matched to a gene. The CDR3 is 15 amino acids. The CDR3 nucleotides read TGTGCCAGCAGGGCCTTGGGACAGGGATTAGGTAGCTACACCTTC. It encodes CASRALGQGLGSYTF.

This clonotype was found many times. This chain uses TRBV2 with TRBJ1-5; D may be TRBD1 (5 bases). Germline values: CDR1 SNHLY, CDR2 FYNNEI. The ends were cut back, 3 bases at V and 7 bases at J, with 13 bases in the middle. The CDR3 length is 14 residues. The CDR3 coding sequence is TGTGCCAGCAGTGAGGACAAGGCTGGGCAGCCCCAGCATTTT. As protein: CASSEDKAGQPQHF.

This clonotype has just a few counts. The CDR3 loop is CASSKRDRYEQYF. In nucleotides, the CDR3 is TGCGCCAGCAGTAAGCGGGATCGCTACGAGCAGTACTTC. The V call is TRBV10-2, the J call TRBJ2-7; TRBD2 aligns across 7 bases. The CDR3 is 13 residues long. J was trimmed by 3 bases and V by 5 bases; bases with no gene match: 4. CDR1 and CDR2 from the germline V gene are WSHSY and SAAADI.

Written as DNA, the CDR3 is TGTGCCAGCAGCCAACGGCGGGAGTACTCCTACGAGCAGTACTTC. This encodes CASSQRREYSYEQYF. The chain has TRBV14 and TRBJ2-7, with 7 nucleotides matching TRBD2. The V gene's germline CDR1 is SGHDN and CDR2 FVKESK. The V gene end was trimmed by 2 bases and the J gene end by 0 bases; junction bases not matched to a gene: 4. CDR3 length: 15 residues.

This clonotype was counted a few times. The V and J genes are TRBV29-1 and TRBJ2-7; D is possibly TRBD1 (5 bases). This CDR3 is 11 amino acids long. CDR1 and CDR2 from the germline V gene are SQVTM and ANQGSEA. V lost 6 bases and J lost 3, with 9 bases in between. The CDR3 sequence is CSVSTGYEQYF. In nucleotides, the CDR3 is TGCAGCGTATCAACAGGCTACGAGCAGTACTTC.

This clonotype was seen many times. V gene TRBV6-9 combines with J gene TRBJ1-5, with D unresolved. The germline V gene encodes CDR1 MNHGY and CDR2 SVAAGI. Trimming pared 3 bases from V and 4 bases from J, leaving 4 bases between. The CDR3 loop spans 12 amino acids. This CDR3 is CASSYDNQPQHF. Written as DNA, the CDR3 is TGTGCCAGCAGTTACGATAATCAGCCCCAGCATTTT.

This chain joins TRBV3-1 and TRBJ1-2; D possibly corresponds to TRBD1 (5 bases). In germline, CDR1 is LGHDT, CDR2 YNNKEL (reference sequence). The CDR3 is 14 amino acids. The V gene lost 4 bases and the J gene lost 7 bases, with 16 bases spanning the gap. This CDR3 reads CASSLSGQGLGYTF. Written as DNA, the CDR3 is TGTGCCAGCAGCCTGAGTGGGCAGGGCCTTGGCTACACCTTC. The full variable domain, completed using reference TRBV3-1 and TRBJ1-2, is DTAVSQTPKYLVTQMGNDKSIKCEQNLGHDTMYWYKQDSKKFLKIMFSYNNKELIINETVPNRFSPKSPDKAHLNLHINSLELGDSAVYFCASSLSGQGLGYTFGSGTRLTVV.

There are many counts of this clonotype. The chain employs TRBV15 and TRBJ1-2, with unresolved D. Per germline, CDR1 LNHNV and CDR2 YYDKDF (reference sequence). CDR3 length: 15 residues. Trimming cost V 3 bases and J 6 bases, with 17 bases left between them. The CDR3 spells CATSRETRADDGYTF. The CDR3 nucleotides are TGTGCCACCAGCAGGGAGACACGGGCGGACGATGGCTACACCTTC. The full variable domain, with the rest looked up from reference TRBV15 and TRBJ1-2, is DAMVIQNPRYQVTQFGKPVTLSCSQTLNHNVMYWYQQKSSQAPKLLFHYYDKDFNNEADTPDNFQSRRPNTSFCFLDIRSPGLGDTAMYLCATSRETRADDGYTFGSGTRLTVV.

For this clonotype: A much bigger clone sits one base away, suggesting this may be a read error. This chain's CDR3 is CTSSEGHLPSPQHF. The CDR3 DNA sequence: TGCACCAGCAGTGAGGGACACCTACCTTCGCCCCAGCATTTT. The V gene is TRBV10-1, the J gene TRBJ1-5; TRBD1 might be the D (6 bases). The CDR3 is 14 residues long. Germline V gene data show CDR1 as WNHNN and CDR2 as SYGVQD (reference sequence).

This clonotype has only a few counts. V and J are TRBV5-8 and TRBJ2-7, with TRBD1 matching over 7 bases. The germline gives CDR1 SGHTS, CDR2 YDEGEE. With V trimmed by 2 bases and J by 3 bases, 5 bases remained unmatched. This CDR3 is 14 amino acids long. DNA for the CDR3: TGTGCCAGCAGCTTAGGGGGCGCCTACTACGAGCAGTACTTC. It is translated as CASSLGGAYYEQYF.

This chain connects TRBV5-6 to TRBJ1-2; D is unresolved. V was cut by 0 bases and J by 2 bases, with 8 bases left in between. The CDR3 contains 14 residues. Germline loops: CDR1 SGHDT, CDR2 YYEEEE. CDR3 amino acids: CASSLEGRNYGYTF. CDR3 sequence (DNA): TGTGCCAGCAGCTTGGAAGGCAGGAACTATGGCTACACCTTC.

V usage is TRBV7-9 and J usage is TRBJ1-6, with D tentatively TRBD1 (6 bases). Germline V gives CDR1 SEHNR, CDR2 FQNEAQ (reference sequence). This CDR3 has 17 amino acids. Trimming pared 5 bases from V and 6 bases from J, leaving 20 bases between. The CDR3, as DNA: TGTGCCAGCAGCCGAGAGGGGGGCACAGATTCTAATTCACCCCTCCACTTT. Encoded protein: CASSREGGTDSNSPLHF.

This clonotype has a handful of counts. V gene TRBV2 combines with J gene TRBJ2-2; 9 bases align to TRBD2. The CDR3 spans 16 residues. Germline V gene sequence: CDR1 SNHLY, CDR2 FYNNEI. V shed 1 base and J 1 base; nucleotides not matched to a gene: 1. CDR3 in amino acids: CASSEVAGENTGELFF. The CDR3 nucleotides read TGTGCCAGCAGTGAAGTAGCGGGAGAGAACACCGGGGAGCTGTTTTTT.

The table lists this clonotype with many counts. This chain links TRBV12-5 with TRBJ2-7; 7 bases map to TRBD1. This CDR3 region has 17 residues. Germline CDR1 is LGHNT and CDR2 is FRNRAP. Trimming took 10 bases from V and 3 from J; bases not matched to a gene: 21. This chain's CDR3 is CANSPSQTGTMFYEQYF. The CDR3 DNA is TGTGCTAACTCCCCCAGCCAGACAGGGACAATGTTCTACGAGCAGTACTTC.

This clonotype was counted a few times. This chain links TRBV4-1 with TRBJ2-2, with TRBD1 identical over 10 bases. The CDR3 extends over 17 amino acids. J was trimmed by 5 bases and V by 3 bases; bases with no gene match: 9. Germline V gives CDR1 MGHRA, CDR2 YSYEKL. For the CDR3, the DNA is TGCGCCAGCAGCCATCGCCGGGACAGGGGATTGACCGGGGAGCTGTTTTTT. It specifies CASSHRRDRGLTGELFF.

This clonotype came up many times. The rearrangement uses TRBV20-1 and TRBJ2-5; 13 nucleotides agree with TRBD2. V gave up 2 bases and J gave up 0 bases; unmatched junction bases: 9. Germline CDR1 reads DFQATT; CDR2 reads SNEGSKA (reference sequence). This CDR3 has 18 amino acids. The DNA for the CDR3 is TGCAGTGCTAGATTAACGGAGACTAGCGGGGGGTACCAAGAGACCCAGTACTTC. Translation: CSARLTETSGGYQETQYF.

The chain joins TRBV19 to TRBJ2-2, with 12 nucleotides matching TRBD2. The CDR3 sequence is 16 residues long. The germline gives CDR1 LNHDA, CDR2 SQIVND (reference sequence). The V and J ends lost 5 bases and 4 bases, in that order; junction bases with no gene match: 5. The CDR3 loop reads CASSPSGRAGTGELFF. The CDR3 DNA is TGTGCCAGTAGTCCTAGCGGGAGGGCCGGCACCGGGGAGCTGTTTTTT.

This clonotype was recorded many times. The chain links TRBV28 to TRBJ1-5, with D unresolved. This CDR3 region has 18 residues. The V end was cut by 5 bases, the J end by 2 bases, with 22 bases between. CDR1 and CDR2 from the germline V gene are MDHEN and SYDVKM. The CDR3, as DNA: TGTGCCAGCAGTCTAGGTCGGATACAGCGCCCGGGCAATCAGCCCCAGCATTTT. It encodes CASSLGRIQRPGNQPQHF.

CDR3 bases: TGTGCCAGCACCCCGGGACAGGGTCTCTACGAGCAGTACTTC. Encoded protein: CASTPGQGLYEQYF. The chain couples TRBV7-9 to TRBJ2-7, with TRBD1 matching over 9 bases. This CDR3 has 14 residues. Germline V gene data show CDR1 as SEHNR and CDR2 as FQNEAQ (reference sequence). Unmatched junction bases numbered 7, after V lost 7 bases and J lost 3 bases. Combining the CDR3 with reference TRBV7-9 and TRBJ2-7 gives the whole variable domain DTGVSQNPRHKITKRGQNVTFRCDPISEHNRLYWYRQTLGQGPEFLTYFQNEAQLEKSRLLSDRFSAERPKGSFSTLEIQRTEQGDSAMYLCASTPGQGLYEQYFGPGTRLTVT.

The DNA for the CDR3 is TGTGCCAGCAGCCCCAGGGTAGCAACTAATGAAAAACTGTTTTTT. The encoded protein is CASSPRVATNEKLFF. J is TRBJ1-4 and V is TRBV9; perhaps TRBD1 as D (5 bases). V shed 4 bases and J shed 0 bases, with 10 bases lying between them. The CDR3 loop spans 15 amino acids. Germline values: CDR1 SGDLS, CDR2 YYNGEE.

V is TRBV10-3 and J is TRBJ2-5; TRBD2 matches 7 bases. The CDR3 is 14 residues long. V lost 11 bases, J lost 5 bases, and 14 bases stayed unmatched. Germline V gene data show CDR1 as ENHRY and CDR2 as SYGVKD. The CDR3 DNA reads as TGTGCCGGAGGGGAGGGAGGGGCGTCCGAGACCCAGTACTTC. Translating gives CAGGEGGASETQYF.

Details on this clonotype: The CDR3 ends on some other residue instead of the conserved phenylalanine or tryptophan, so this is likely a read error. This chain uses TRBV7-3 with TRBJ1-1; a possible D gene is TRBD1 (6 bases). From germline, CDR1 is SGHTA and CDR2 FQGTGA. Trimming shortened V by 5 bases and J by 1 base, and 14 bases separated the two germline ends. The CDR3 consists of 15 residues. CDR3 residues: CASSQMEGGNTEAFL. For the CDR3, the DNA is TGTGCCAGCAGCCAGATGGAGGGGGGGAACACTGAAGCTTTCCTT.

The CDR3 sequence: CAISAGTGNTGELFF. The DNA for the CDR3 is TGTGCCATCTCCGCCGGGACAGGGAACACCGGGGAGCTGTTTTTT. This chain links TRBV6-1 with TRBJ2-2; TRBD1 aligns across 8 bases. In germline, CDR1 is MNHNS, CDR2 SASEGT. The junction had 8 bases not matched to a gene; V was cut back by 10 bases and J by 1 base. CDR3 length: 15 amino acids.

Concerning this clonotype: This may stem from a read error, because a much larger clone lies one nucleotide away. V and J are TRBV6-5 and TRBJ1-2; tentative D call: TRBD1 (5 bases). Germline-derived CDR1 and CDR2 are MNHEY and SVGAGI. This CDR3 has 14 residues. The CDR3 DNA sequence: TGTGTCAGCAGTTATTACGGCGGGGGCTATGGCTACACCTTC. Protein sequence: CVSSYYGGGYGYTF.

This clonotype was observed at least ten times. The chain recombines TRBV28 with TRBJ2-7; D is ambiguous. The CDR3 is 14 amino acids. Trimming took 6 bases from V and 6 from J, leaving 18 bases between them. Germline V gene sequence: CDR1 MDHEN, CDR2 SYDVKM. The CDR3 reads CASSRVAPLTEQYF. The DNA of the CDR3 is TGTGCCAGCAGCCGGGTAGCCCCACTTACCGAGCAGTACTTC.

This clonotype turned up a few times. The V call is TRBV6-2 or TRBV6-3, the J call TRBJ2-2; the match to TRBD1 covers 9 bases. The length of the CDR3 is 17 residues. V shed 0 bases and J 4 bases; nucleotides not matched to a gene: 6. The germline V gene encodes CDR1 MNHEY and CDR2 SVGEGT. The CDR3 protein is CASSYSAGQGGTGELFF. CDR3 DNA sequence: TGTGCCAGCAGTTACTCTGCGGGACAGGGCGGCACCGGGGAGCTGTTTTTT.

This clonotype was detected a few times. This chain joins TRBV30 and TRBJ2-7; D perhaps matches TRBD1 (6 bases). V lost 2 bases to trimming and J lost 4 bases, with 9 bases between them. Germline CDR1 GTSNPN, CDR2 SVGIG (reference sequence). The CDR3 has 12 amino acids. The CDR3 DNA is TGTGCCTGGAGTCACAGGGTTTACGAGCAGTACTTC. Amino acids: CAWSHRVYEQYF.

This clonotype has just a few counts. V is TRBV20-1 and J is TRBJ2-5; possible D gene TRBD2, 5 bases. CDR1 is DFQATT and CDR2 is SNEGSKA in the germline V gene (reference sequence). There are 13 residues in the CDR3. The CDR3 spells CNPRRASGETQYF. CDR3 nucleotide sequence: TGCAACCCCCGGCGGGCTTCGGGGGAGACCCAGTACTTC.